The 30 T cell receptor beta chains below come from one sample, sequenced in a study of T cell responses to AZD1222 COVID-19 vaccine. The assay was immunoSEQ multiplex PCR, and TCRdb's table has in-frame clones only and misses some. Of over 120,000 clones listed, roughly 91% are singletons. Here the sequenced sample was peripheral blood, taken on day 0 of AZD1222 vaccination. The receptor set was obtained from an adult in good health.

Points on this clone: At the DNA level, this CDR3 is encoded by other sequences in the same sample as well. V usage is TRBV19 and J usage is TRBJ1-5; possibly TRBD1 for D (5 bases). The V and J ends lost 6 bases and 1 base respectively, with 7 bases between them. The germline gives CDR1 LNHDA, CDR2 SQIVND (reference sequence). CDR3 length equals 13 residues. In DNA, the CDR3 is TGTGCCAGTAGCCGACAGAGCAATCAGCCCCAGCATTTT. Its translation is CASSRQSNQPQHF.

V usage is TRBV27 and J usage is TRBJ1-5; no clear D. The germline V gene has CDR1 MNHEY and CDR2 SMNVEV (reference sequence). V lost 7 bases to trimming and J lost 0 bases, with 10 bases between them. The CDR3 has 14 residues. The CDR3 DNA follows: TGTGCCAGCAAAGGTCGGGATAGCAATCAGCCCCAGCATTTT. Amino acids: CASKGRDSNQPQHF.

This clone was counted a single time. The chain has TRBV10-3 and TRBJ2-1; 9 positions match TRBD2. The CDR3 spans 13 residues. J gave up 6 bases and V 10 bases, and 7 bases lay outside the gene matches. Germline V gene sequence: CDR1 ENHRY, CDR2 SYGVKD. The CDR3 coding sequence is TGTGCCACCGCGCTAGCGGGGTCCAATGAGCAGTTCTTC. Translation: CATALAGSNEQFF.

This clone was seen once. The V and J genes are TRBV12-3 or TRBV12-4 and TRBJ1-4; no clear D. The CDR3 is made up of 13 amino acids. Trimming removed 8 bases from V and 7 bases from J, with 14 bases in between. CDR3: CASGLSWTEKLFF. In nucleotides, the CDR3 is TGTGCCAGCGGCTTGTCTTGGACTGAAAAACTGTTTTTT.

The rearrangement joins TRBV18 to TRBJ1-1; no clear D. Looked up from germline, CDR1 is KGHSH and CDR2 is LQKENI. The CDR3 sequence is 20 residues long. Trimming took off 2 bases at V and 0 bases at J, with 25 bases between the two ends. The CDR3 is CASSPNSPLYASRMNTEAFF. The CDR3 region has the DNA TGTGCCAGCTCACCAAATTCCCCCCTTTACGCCTCTAGAATGAACACTGAAGCTTTCTTT.

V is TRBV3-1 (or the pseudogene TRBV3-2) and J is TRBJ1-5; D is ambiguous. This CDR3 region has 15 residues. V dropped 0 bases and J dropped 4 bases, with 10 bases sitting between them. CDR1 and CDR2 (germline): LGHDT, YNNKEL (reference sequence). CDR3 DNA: TGTGCCAGCAGCCAAGATAGCAATAGAAATCAGCCCCAGCATTTT. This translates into CASSQDSNRNQPQHF.

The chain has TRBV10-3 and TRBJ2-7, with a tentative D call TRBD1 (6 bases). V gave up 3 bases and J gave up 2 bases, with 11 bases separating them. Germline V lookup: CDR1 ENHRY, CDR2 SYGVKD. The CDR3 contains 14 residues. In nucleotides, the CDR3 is TGTGCCATCAGTGAACCGGGACAAGCCTACGAGCAGTACTTC. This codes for CAISEPGQAYEQYF.

CDR3 sequence: CASSPEFSYNSPLHF. The CDR3 DNA sequence: TGTGCCAGCTCACCAGAATTCTCCTATAATTCACCCCTCCACTTT. The chain combines TRBV18 with TRBJ1-6, with D unresolved. The CDR3 totals 15 residues. Deletions cut 2 bases from V and 0 bases from J, with 5 bases between. CDR1 and CDR2 from the germline V gene are KGHSH and LQKENI.

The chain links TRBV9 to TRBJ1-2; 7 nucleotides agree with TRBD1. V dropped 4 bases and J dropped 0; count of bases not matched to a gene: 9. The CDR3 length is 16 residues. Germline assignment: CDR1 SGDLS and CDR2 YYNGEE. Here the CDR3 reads CASSPRTGTANYGYTF. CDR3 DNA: TGTGCCAGCAGCCCCAGAACCGGGACAGCTAACTATGGCTACACCTTC.

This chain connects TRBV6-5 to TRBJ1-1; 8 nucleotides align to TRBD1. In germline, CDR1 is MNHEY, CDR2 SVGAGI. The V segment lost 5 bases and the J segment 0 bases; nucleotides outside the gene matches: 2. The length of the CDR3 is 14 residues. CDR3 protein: CASSRTGLNTEAFF. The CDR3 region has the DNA TGTGCCAGCAGTCGGACAGGGTTGAACACTGAAGCTTTCTTT.

CDR3 in amino acids: CASSLGTVANYGYTF. The CDR3 bases are TGTGCCAGCAGTCTTGGGACAGTCGCTAACTATGGCTACACCTTC. The genes are TRBV7-8 and TRBJ1-2; the match to TRBD1 covers 7 bases. With 6 bases clipped from V and 0 bases from J, the junction kept 7 bases outside the gene matches. Looked up from germline, CDR1 is SGHVS and CDR2 is FQNEAQ. CDR3 size: 15 residues.

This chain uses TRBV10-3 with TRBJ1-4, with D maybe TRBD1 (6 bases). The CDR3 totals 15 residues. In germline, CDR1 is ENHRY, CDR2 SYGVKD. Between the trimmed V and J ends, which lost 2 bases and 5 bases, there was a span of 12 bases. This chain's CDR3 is CAISEMDSLNEKLFF. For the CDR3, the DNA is TGTGCCATCAGTGAGATGGACAGTTTAAATGAAAAACTGTTTTTT.

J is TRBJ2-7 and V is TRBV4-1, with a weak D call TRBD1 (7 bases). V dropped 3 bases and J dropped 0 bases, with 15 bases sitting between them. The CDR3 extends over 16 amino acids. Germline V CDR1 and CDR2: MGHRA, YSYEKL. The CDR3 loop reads CASSHLTGRNSYEQYF. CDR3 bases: TGCGCCAGCAGCCACCTGACAGGGAGGAACTCCTACGAGCAGTACTTC.

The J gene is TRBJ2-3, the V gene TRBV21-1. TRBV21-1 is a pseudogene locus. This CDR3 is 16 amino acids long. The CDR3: CASSWDGPPLTDTQYF. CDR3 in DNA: TGTGCCAGCAGCTGGGACGGTCCTCCCCTCACAGATACGCAGTATTTT.

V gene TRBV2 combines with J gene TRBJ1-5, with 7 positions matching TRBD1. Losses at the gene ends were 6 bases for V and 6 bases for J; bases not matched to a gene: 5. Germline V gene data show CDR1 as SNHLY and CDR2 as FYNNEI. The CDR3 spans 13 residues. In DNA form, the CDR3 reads TGTGCCAGCAGGTCCGGGACAGTTCAGCCCCAGCATTTT. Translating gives CASRSGTVQPQHF.

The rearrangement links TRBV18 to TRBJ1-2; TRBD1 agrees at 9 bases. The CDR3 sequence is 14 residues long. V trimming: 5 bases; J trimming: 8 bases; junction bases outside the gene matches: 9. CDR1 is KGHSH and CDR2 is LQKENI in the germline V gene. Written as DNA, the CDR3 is TGTGCCAGCTCATCGGGACAGGGAGGTTACGGCTACACCTTC. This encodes CASSSGQGGYGYTF.

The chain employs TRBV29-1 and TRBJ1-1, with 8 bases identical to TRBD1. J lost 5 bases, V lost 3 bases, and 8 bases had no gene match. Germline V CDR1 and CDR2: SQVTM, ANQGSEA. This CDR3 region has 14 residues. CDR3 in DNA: TGCAGCGTTGACCTCAGACAGGGGAGAACTGAAGCTTTCTTT. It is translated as CSVDLRQGRTEAFF.

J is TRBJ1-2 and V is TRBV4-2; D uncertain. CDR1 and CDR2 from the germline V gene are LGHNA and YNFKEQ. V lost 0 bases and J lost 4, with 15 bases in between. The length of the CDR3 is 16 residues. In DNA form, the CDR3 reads TGTGCCAGCAGCCAAGAGTACGGATCCTCCCGCTATGGCTACACCTTC. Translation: CASSQEYGSSRYGYTF.

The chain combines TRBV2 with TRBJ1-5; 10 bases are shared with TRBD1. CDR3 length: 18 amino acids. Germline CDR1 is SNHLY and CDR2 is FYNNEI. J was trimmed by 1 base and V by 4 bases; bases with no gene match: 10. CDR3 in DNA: TGTGCCAGCAGTGGAACCGGGACAGGGGATCCCAGCAATCAGCCCCAGCATTTT. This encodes CASSGTGTGDPSNQPQHF.

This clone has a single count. Here the CDR3 DNA reads TGTGCCATCAGTGAGTCGCGGCGCAGGGGCAGTGGCTACACCTTC. This gives the protein CAISESRRRGSGYTF. This rearrangement joins TRBV10-3 to TRBJ1-2, with D maybe TRBD1 (6 bases). Trimming took 0 bases from V and 7 from J, leaving 15 bases between them. The CDR3 loop spans 15 amino acids. CDR1 and CDR2 (germline): ENHRY, SYGVKD.

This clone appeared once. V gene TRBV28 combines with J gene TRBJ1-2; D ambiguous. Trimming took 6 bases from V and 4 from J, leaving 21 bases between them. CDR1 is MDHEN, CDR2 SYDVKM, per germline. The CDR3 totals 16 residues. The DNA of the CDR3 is TGTGCCAGCAGAACCCCCCTCGTAGCCCGGGTCTATGGCTACACCTTC. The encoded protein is CASRTPLVARVYGYTF.

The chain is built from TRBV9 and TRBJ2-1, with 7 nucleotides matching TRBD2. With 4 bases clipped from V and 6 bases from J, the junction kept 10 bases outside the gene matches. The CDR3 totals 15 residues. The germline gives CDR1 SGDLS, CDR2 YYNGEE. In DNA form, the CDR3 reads TGTGCCAGCAGCATGTACACTAGCGCCGTCAATGAGCAGTTCTTC. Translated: CASSMYTSAVNEQFF.

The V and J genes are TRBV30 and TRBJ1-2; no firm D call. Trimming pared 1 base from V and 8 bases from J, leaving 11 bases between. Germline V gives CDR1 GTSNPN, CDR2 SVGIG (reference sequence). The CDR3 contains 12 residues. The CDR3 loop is CAWSGARIGYTF. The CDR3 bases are TGTGCCTGGAGTGGTGCCCGGATCGGCTACACCTTC. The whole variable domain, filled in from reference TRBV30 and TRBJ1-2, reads SQTIHQWPATLVQPVGSPLSLECTVEGTSNPNLYWYRQAAGRGLQLLFYSVGIGQISSEVPQNLSASRPQDRQFILSSKKLLLSDSGFYLCAWSGARIGYTFGSGTRLTVV.

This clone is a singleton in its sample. The CDR3: CASSLGVGGLWDEQYF. The DNA for the CDR3 is TGTGCCAGCAGCTTAGGGGTCGGGGGTCTTTGGGACGAGCAGTACTTC. This chain links TRBV11-2 with TRBJ2-7; the D gene is possibly TRBD2 (6 bases). The CDR3 loop spans 16 amino acids. Trimming cost V 1 base and J 5 bases, with 18 bases left between them. Germline V lookup: CDR1 SGHAT, CDR2 FQNNGV. Combining the CDR3 with reference TRBV11-2 and TRBJ2-7 gives the whole variable domain EAGVAQSPRYKIIEKRQSVAFWCNPISGHATLYWYQQILGQGPKLLIQFQNNGVVDDSQLPKDRFSAERLKGVDSTLKIQPAKLEDSAVYLCASSLGVGGLWDEQYFGPGTRLTVT.

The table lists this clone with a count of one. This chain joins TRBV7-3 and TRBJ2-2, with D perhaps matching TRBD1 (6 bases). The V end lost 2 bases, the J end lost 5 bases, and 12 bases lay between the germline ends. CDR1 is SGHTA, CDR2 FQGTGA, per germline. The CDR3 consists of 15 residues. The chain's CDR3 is CASSLGGPETGELFF. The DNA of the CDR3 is TGTGCCAGCAGCTTAGGGGGCCCCGAGACCGGGGAGCTGTTTTTT.

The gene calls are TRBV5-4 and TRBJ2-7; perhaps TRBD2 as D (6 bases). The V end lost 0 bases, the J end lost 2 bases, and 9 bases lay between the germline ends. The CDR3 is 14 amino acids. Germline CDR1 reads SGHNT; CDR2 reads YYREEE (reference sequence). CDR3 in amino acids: CASSLVGGAYEQYF. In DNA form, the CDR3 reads TGTGCCAGCAGCTTGGTAGGCGGGGCCTACGAGCAGTACTTC.

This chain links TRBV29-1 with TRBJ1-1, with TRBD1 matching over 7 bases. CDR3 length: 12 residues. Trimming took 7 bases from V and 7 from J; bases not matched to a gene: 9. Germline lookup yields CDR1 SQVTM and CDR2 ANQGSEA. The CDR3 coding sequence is TGCAGCGCCCTAGACAGGGAGGTTGAAGCTTTCTTT. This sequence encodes CSALDREVEAFF.

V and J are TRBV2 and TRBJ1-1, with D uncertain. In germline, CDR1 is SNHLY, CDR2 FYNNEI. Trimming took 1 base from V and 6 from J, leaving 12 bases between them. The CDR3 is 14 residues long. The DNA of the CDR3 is TGTGCCAGCAGTGAAGTGTCCCCCCTTGCTGAAGCTTTCTTT. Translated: CASSEVSPLAEAFF. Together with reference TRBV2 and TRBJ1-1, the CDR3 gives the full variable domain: EPEVTQTPSHQVTQMGQEVILRCVPISNHLYFYWYRQILGQKVEFLVSFYNNEISEKSEIFDDQFSVERPDGSNFTLKIRSTKLEDSAMYFCASSEVSPLAEAFFGQGTRLTVV.

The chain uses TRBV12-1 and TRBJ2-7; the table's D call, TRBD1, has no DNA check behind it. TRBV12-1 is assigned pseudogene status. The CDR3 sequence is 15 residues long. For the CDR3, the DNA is TGTGCCAGCAGCAAGGACAGGGCTGGTCCCTACGAGCAGTACTTC. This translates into CASSKDRAGPYEQYF.

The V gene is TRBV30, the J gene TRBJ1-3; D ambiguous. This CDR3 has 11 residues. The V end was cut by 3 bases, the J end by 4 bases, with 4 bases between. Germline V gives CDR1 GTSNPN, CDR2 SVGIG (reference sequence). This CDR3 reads CAWSGGNTIYF. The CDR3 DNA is TGTGCCTGGAGCGGCGGAAACACCATATATTTT.